The clone carrying this T cell receptor beta chain has a single count. Its target is unknown. V dropped 7 bases and J dropped 3 bases, with 6 bases sitting between them. The CDR3 runs 11 residues. CDR1 and CDR2 (germline): SGDLS, YYNGEE. This specimen comes from a study of cytomegalovirus exposure and HLA in healthy donors. The study, taken as a whole, reports: Overall, some 160 TCR beta chains were annotated as cytomegalovirus-associated. Across donors, most TCRs were seen rarely, yet some public ones were widespread. A later analysis found first-cohort TCR clusters tended to co-occur in the 90 to 150 validation repertoires.

Assay used: immunoSEQ multiplex PCR; TCRdb lists only in-frame clones, some missing. The data show about 170,000 clones, with approximately 89% seen just once and less than 3.5% held by the top ten. The chain is built from TRBV9 and TRBJ2-3; tentative D call: TRBD2 (6 bases). The sequencing input was PBMCs. The source of this sequence is a man aged 18 to 30 in good health and CMV-seropositive. The CDR3 DNA follows: TGTGCCAGCGGGGGGACAGATACGCAGTATTTT. This translates into CASGGTDTQYF.